This T cell receptor (beta chain) was captured by sequencing in a study of T cell changes during pregnancy in multiple sclerosis. Germline CDR1 reads SGHVS; CDR2 reads FQNEAQ. The CDR3 contains 17 residues. J was trimmed by 3 bases and V by 5 bases; bases with no gene match: 7. The repertoire was sequenced with immunoSEQ multiplex PCR; TCRdb's copy has only in-frame clones and lacks some. The repertoire includes 30,000 to 35,000 clones, approximately 91% of them detected once, and around 8.6% sits in the top ten. The rearrangement joins TRBV7-8 to TRBJ2-1, with 13 bases matching TRBD2. The TCR sequence derives from a female donor with multiple sclerosis, enrolled in a pregnancy study. The starting material was CD8+ T cells from peripheral blood mononuclear cells, obtained before pregnancy. As DNA, the CDR3 is TGTGCCAGCAGCCGGGGACTAGCGGGGAACGTCTACAATGAGCAGTTCTTC. This codes for CASSRGLAGNVYNEQFF.